The rows below give T cell receptor beta chains drawn from one sample of a study of blood T cell repertoires in COVID-19. TCRdb's copy holds only in-frame clones and misses some; the assay was immunoSEQ multiplex PCR. The sample comprises some 70,000 clones, around four fifths of which are singletons, and 1.8% rests with the top ten. Material: peripheral blood. These receptors were taken from a woman aged 55-75 years with acute or convalescent COVID-19. The CDR3 runs from the conserved cysteine through the conserved F or W. D genes are given only for firm matches. Clone size is shown for a subset of rows, as once, few, many or a class of expanded clone.

D	V	size	J	DNA	CDR3
NA	TRBV30	few	TRBJ2-3	TGTGCCTGGAGTGTACGGAGCACAGATACGCAGTATTTT	CAWSVRSTDTQYF
NA	TRBV12-3/TRBV12-4	NA	TRBJ1-1	TGTGCCAGCATTCAAAACACTGAAGCTTTCTTT	CASIQNTEAFF
TRBD1	TRBV3-1/TRBV3-2	NA	TRBJ2-7	TGTGCCAGCAGCCCCGGGACAGGGACGTACGAGCAGTACTTC	CASSPGTGTYEQYF
TRBD2	TRBV7-3	NA	TRBJ2-1	TGTGCCAGCAGCGTCGGACTAGCCGATACCGAGCAGTTCTTC	CASSVGLADTEQFF
TRBD1	TRBV18	NA	TRBJ2-2	TGTGCCAGCTCACTACGGACAGGGACGGCCACCGGGGAGCTGTTTTTT	CASSLRTGTATGELFF
NA	TRBV19	NA	TRBJ1-2	TGTGCCAGTAGTGTAACCGGGACAAGGAGGGGCTACACCTTC	CASSVTGTRRGYTF
NA	TRBV30	NA	TRBJ1-5	TGTGCCTGTAACACAGGGTTGAGCAATCAGCCCCAGCATTTT	CACNTGLSNQPQHF
TRBD1	TRBV11-1	NA	TRBJ1-1	TGTGCCAGCAGCTTAGACCCAGGGGGCACTGAAGCTTTCTTT	CASSLDPGGTEAFF
TRBD1	TRBV19	NA	TRBJ2-2	TGTGCCAGTAGTATTGCGGGACAGGGTGCCGGGGAGCTGTTTTTT	CASSIAGQGAGELFF
NA	TRBV11-3	NA	TRBJ2-1	TGTGCCAGCAGCTTAGAAGGCGGGTACAATGAGCAGTTCTTC	CASSLEGGYNEQFF
NA	TRBV4-2	NA	TRBJ1-5	TGTGCCAGCAGCCAAGTAGGACAGTTGATTGTCGATCAGCCCCAGCATTTT	CASSQVGQLIVDQPQHF
TRBD1	TRBV19	once	TRBJ1-4	TGTGCCAGTAGTATAAGCACAGGGGCTAATGAAAAACTGTTTTTT	CASSISTGANEKLFF
NA	TRBV28	few	TRBJ1-3	TGTGCCAGCATCGAGGGTTCTGGAAACACCATATATTTT	CASIEGSGNTIYF
TRBD1	TRBV6-6	NA	TRBJ2-3	TGTGCCAGCAGTCGAGGGACAGGGGGCAGTCCAGATACGCAGTATTTT	CASSRGTGGSPDTQYF
TRBD1	TRBV29-1	few	TRBJ2-1	TGCAGCGTGGAAACGACAGGGATGGCCTCCTACAATGAGCAGTTCTTC	CSVETTGMASYNEQFF
TRBD1	TRBV9	NA	TRBJ1-5	TGTGCCAGCAGCGCCGGGACAGGGGACGCCTATAGCAATCAGCCCCAGCATTTT	CASSAGTGDAYSNQPQHF
NA	TRBV30	NA	TRBJ1-3	TGTGCCTGGAGTGGGGCTTTCCGTGGAAACACCATATATTTT	CAWSGAFRGNTIYF
NA	TRBV21-1	NA	TRBJ1-5	TGTGCCAGCAGCAAGTACGGCAGGCATCAGCCCCAGCATTTT	CASSKYGRHQPQHF
NA	TRBV5-1	NA	TRBJ1-5	TGCGCCAGCAGCTTGGGGGAGTTCAATCAGCCCCAGCATTTT	CASSLGEFNQPQHF
TRBD1	TRBV5-1	NA	TRBJ1-1	TGCGCCAGCAGCTTGGCCCCGGACAGGGGGCGCGCTGAAGCTTTCTTT	CASSLAPDRGRAEAFF
NA	TRBV19	NA	TRBJ2-1	TGTGCCAGTAAAACCCTTAACGGTGAGCAGTTCTTC	CASKTLNGEQFF